The 19 T cell receptor beta chains below all came from one sample that was sequenced in a study of T cells after yellow fever vaccination. Each CDR3 protein gets one entry after TCRdb re-called the 5' RACE reads with MiXCR. The data show 450,000 to 550,000 distinct CDR3 sequences, about a fifth seen once. Material: PBMCs, obtained less than 25 days after the first yellow fever vaccination. The origin of the receptors is a man younger than 30 who received the YFV17D yellow fever vaccine.

This clonotype was observed a few times. This chain's CDR3 is CASSEVPLLAGAYASKNIQYF. The CDR3 nucleotides are TGCGCCAGCAGCGAAGTCCCCTTACTAGCGGGGGCTTACGCATCCAAAAACATTCAGTACTTC. The gene calls are TRBV4-1 and TRBJ2-4, with 11 bases fitting TRBD2. Losses at the gene ends were 5 bases for V and 2 bases for J; bases not matched to a gene: 20. The CDR3 runs to 21 residues. Germline CDR1 is MGHRA and CDR2 is YSYEKL.

This sequence joins TRBV4-1 and TRBJ1-1; D is perhaps TRBD1 (6 bases). Germline CDR1 and CDR2: MGHRA and YSYEKL. This CDR3 has 16 residues. V lost 4 bases to trimming and J lost 1 base, with 16 bases between them. CDR3 sequence (DNA): TGCGCCAGCAGCCCGGCCGATCGGGGGGCGAACACTGAAGCTTTCTTT. Amino acids: CASSPADRGANTEAFF.

In its sample, this clonotype was seen a few times. The chain combines TRBV20-1 with TRBJ1-5; D not resolved. The CDR3 covers 12 residues. Per the germline V gene, CDR1 is DFQATT and CDR2 is SNEGSKA (reference sequence). Trimming removed 2 bases from V and 3 bases from J, with 5 bases in between. The CDR3 reads CSARQTNQPQHF. CDR3 DNA sequence: TGCAGTGCTAGACAGACCAATCAGCCCCAGCATTTT.

This clonotype was detected only once. This rearrangement joins TRBV2 to TRBJ2-7; no clear D. With 1 base removed from V and 2 bases from J, the gap between germline ends came to 6 bases. Germline V gene data show CDR1 as SNHLY and CDR2 as FYNNEI. This CDR3 region has 13 residues. The CDR3 here is CASSEGLTYEQYF. CDR3 nucleotides: TGTGCCAGCAGTGAAGGACTCACCTACGAGCAGTACTTC.

This clonotype appeared a few times. The chain is built from TRBV4-2 and TRBJ2-2; 10 bases fit TRBD1. V shed 4 bases and J 8 bases; nucleotides not matched to a gene: 10. CDR1 LGHNA and CDR2 YNFKEQ come from the germline V gene. The CDR3 contains 16 residues. Here the CDR3 DNA reads TGTGCCAGCAGCCTTTCGGGACAGGGGACGTCGGGGGAGCTGTTTTTT. Translating gives CASSLSGQGTSGELFF.

The chain has TRBV7-2 and TRBJ2-3, with no clear D. This CDR3 is 13 amino acids long. Germline values: CDR1 SGHTA, CDR2 FQGNSA. V lost 0 bases and J 2 bases, leaving 3 bases between the germline ends. CDR3 loop: CASSLAYTDTQYF. The CDR3 DNA follows: TGTGCCAGCAGCTTAGCCTACACAGATACGCAGTATTTT.

This clonotype appeared many times. The chain employs TRBV12-3 or TRBV12-4 and TRBJ2-3; 12 positions match TRBD2. With 5 bases clipped from V and 3 bases from J, the junction kept 12 bases outside the gene matches. This CDR3 is 18 amino acids long. The CDR3 DNA is TGTGCCAGCAGTCGCGACTGGGCTAGCGGGGGGGCTACAGATACGCAGTATTTT. It translates to CASSRDWASGGATDTQYF.

This rearrangement joins TRBV12-5 to TRBJ1-1, with D perhaps TRBD1 (6 bases). The CDR3 totals 14 residues. CDR1 is LGHNT, CDR2 FRNRAP, per germline. Trimming cost V 3 bases and J 1 base, with 9 bases left between them. The CDR3 loop reads CASGFGTPNTEAFF. DNA for the CDR3: TGTGCTAGTGGTTTCGGGACACCGAACACTGAAGCTTTCTTT.

The chain uses TRBV6-2 or TRBV6-3 and TRBJ2-7; a weak D match, TRBD1 (5 bases). The CDR3 runs to 13 residues. Per the germline V gene, CDR1 is MNHEY and CDR2 is SVGEGT. V lost 7 bases and J 6 bases, leaving 16 bases between the germline ends. The CDR3 sequence: CASIPYSQGEQYF. Here the CDR3 DNA reads TGTGCCAGCATTCCGTATTCTCAGGGCGAGCAGTACTTC.

The rearrangement uses TRBV29-1 and TRBJ2-1; TRBD1 might be the D (5 bases). The ends were cut back, 4 bases at V and 3 bases at J, with 10 bases in the middle. CDR1 is SQVTM and CDR2 is ANQGSEA in the germline V gene. CDR3 size: 13 residues. DNA of the CDR3: TGCAGCGTTGCTCAGGGATTCTACAATGAGCAGTTCTTC. Translation: CSVAQGFYNEQFF.

V usage is TRBV28 and J usage is TRBJ2-2, with D perhaps TRBD1 (5 bases). The CDR3 covers 15 residues. Trimming left V 8 bases short and J 6 bases short, with 19 bases between. Germline CDR1 and CDR2: MDHEN and SYDVKM. The CDR3 spells CASSTDRTSPGELFF. The CDR3 bases are TGTGCCAGCTCGACAGACCGTACTTCCCCCGGGGAGCTGTTTTTT.

A note on this clonotype: Since a much larger clone is just one base distant, this may be a read error. The chain carries TRBV5-1 and TRBJ2-3; no firm D call. Germline values: CDR1 SGHRS, CDR2 YFSETQ. This CDR3 has 12 residues. The ends were cut back, 6 bases at V and 2 bases at J, with 7 bases in the middle. The CDR3 protein is CASTMNTDTQYF. CDR3 nucleotide sequence: TGCGCCAGCACCATGAACACAGATACGCAGTATTTT.

The V and J genes are TRBV3-1 and TRBJ1-5; D is unresolved. CDR3 length equals 14 residues. The germline V gene encodes CDR1 LGHDT and CDR2 YNNKEL (reference sequence). With 5 bases removed from V and 5 bases from J, the gap between germline ends came to 13 bases. The CDR3 nucleotides are TGTGCCAGCAGCGACCTTAAGGAACATCAGCCCCAGCATTTT. Its protein is CASSDLKEHQPQHF. Complete variable domain (other parts from reference TRBV3-1 and TRBJ1-5): DTAVSQTPKYLVTQMGNDKSIKCEQNLGHDTMYWYKQDSKKFLKIMFSYNNKELIINETVPNRFSPKSPDKAHLNLHINSLELGDSAVYFCASSDLKEHQPQHFGDGTRLSIL.

This clonotype was found many times. The chain couples TRBV29-1 to TRBJ2-1; 10 nucleotides align to TRBD2. This CDR3 is 15 amino acids long. V shed 0 bases and J 7 bases; nucleotides not matched to a gene: 6. CDR1 SQVTM and CDR2 ANQGSEA come from the germline V gene. The CDR3 nucleotides read TGCAGCGTTGAAGATTCTAGCGGGGGAGCGAATGAGCAGTTCTTC. Translation gives CSVEDSSGGANEQFF.

The count of this clonotype is one. This chain links TRBV4-3 with TRBJ2-1; no clear D. Germline V CDR1 and CDR2: LGHNA, YSLEER. The CDR3 length is 14 residues. Trimming took 4 bases from V and 7 from J, leaving 14 bases between them. The CDR3 DNA reads as TGCGCCAGCAGCCCCTCGGAAGGCAAGAATGAGCAGTTCTTC. Protein product: CASSPSEGKNEQFF.

This clonotype was seen a handful of times. This sequence joins TRBV7-8 and TRBJ2-7, with 9 bases fitting TRBD1. The CDR3 loop spans 15 amino acids. Germline CDR1 reads SGHVS; CDR2 reads FQNEAQ. V dropped 5 bases and J dropped 5; count of bases not matched to a gene: 10. The CDR3 nucleotides are TGTGCCAGCAGCCGGTCGGGGACAGGGATTAACGAGCAGTACGTC. This gives the protein CASSRSGTGINEQYV.

The table lists this clonotype with a few counts. The V gene is TRBV12-3 or TRBV12-4, the J gene TRBJ1-2; 8 bases are a match to TRBD1. J was trimmed by 5 bases and V by 5 bases; bases with no gene match: 7. The CDR3 totals 14 residues. The CDR3 nucleotides are TGTGCCAGCAGTGCGACGGACAGGGATTATGGCTACACCTTC. Its translation is CASSATDRDYGYTF.

The chain recombines TRBV7-8 with TRBJ2-3; D might be TRBD1 (6 bases). V shed 5 bases and J shed 2 bases, with 17 bases lying between them. From germline, CDR1 is SGHVS and CDR2 FQNEAQ. CDR3 size: 16 residues. The CDR3: CASSPFQGPYTDTQYF. Here the CDR3 DNA reads TGTGCCAGCAGCCCCTTCCAGGGGCCGTACACAGATACGCAGTATTTT. Based on the CDR3 plus reference TRBV7-8 and TRBJ2-3, the full variable domain is GAGVSQSPRYKVAKRGQDVALRCDPISGHVSLFWYQQALGQGPEFLTYFQNEAQLDKSGLPSDRFFAERPEGSVSTLKIQRTQQEDSAVYLCASSPFQGPYTDTQYFGPGTRLTVL.

There are a few counts of this clonotype. This chain joins TRBV4-3 and TRBJ2-4; D not resolved. CDR3 length equals 17 residues. Trimming left V 0 bases short and J 0 bases short, with 12 bases between. Germline CDR1 and CDR2: LGHNA and YSLEER. CDR3 DNA sequence: TGCGCCAGCAGCCAAGATGAGGCCGATGTAGCCAAAAACATTCAGTACTTC. Residues: CASSQDEADVAKNIQYF.